These T cell receptor beta chains were read from a single sample in a study of T-cell reconstitution after alpha-beta-depleted transplantation in children. TCRdb re-called the PCR reads with MiXCR, one entry per CDR3 protein. The data contain about 230,000 distinct CDR3 sequences, over 9.5% of them singletons. This specimen consisted of PBMCs from the stem cell graft donor, obtained from the stem cell graft. The origin of the receptors is a human donor who donated a stem cell graft to a child with SCID. Each CDR3 is given without its conserved first and last residue. Fields, in order: V gene, clone size, J gene, CDR3 protein. Only part of the rows carry a size: once, few, many, or a class if the clone is expanded.

V: TRBV3-1
size: many
J: TRBJ2-1
CDR3: ASSQEREGEQF

V: TRBV10-3
size: many
J: TRBJ2-1
CDR3: AIRISDSSEQF

V: TRBV10-3
size: many
J: TRBJ1-2
CDR3: AISENPRGYGYT

V: TRBV20-1
size: many
J: TRBJ1-5
CDR3: SAREGAGQPQH

V: TRBV5-1
size: many
J: TRBJ1-2
CDR3: ASSIGTNTNYGYT

V: TRBV20-1
size: -
J: TRBJ2-1
CDR3: SATTGNNEQF

V: TRBV20-1
size: -
J: TRBJ2-1
CDR3: SASPRGEQF

V: TRBV7-8
size: -
J: TRBJ1-1
CDR3: TSSLTRISYTEAF

V: TRBV29-1
size: many
J: TRBJ1-1
CDR3: SGIQTPDTEAF

V: TRBV5-1
size: many
J: TRBJ1-1
CDR3: ASSPGLRGAGPTEAF

V: TRBV12-3/TRBV12-4
size: many
J: TRBJ1-3
CDR3: ASHRLGSGNTIY

V: TRBV5-1
size: many
J: TRBJ2-5
CDR3: ASSLVDAQETQY

V: TRBV5-6
size: -
J: TRBJ2-6
CDR3: ASGRYSGANVLT

V: TRBV20-1
size: many
J: TRBJ2-3
CDR3: SARDPSHTQY

V: TRBV7-2
size: many
J: TRBJ2-1
CDR3: ASSLAGGFSYNEQF

V: TRBV9
size: many
J: TRBJ2-7
CDR3: ASSVSPILGYEQY

V: TRBV5-1
size: many
J: TRBJ1-1
CDR3: ASTETGLNTEAF

V: TRBV27
size: many
J: TRBJ2-5
CDR3: ASRGTSQETQY

V: TRBV20-1
size: -
J: TRBJ2-7
CDR3: SAPLAGARYEQY

V: TRBV20-1
size: many
J: TRBJ2-3
CDR3: SAPDRSRRTDTQY

V: TRBV5-1
size: many
J: TRBJ1-6
CDR3: ASSLAPGLNSPLH

V: TRBV6-1
size: few
J: TRBJ2-7
CDR3: ASRAGQGTYEQY

V: TRBV3-1
size: -
J: TRBJ1-2
CDR3: ASSHPDRSGYT

V: TRBV29-1
size: -
J: TRBJ1-2
CDR3: SVLQGGDYGYT

V: TRBV6-2/TRBV6-3
size: many
J: TRBJ2-2
CDR3: ASSYGGRATGELF

V: TRBV20-1
size: -
J: TRBJ1-4
CDR3: SASGTNEKLF

V: TRBV5-1
size: many
J: TRBJ2-7
CDR3: ASSYTGTGGTEQY

V: TRBV3-1
size: many
J: TRBJ2-1
CDR3: ASSQDRVPISVNEQF

V: TRBV7-9
size: many
J: TRBJ2-3
CDR3: ASSPGGAGTDTQY

V: TRBV14
size: -
J: TRBJ1-4
CDR3: ASSQAQRNEKLF

V: TRBV5-6
size: few
J: TRBJ2-7
CDR3: ASSNSWEQY

V: TRBV20-1
size: many
J: TRBJ2-3
CDR3: SANPSRGTDTQY

V: TRBV5-1
size: many
J: TRBJ2-6
CDR3: ASSGGQQGDGANVLT

V: TRBV20-1
size: -
J: TRBJ2-7
CDR3: SARLAGRWEQY

V: TRBV7-2
size: many
J: TRBJ2-5
CDR3: ASSWGGLLPQETQY

V: TRBV18
size: many
J: TRBJ2-7
CDR3: ASSPIDQSYEQY

V: TRBV2
size: many
J: TRBJ2-3
CDR3: ASSGPGAAKY

V: TRBV4-3
size: many
J: TRBJ2-2
CDR3: ASSQAERGPHTGELF